The 27 T cell receptor beta chains below come from one sample, sequenced in a study of regulatory T cells in long-lasting Graves disease. Time point described: newly diagnosed GD, antithyroid drugs for less than 3 months. The TCR library was made from RNA extracted from PBMCs. Arm-PCR of CDR3 regions and iRepertoire HTBI primers were the basis on which TCR beta libraries were built. MiXCR was run by TCRdb on the multiplex PCR reads, yielding one entry per CDR3 protein. The profile shows 550,000 or so distinct CDR3 sequences, around 12% of them singletons. This same sample was also taken into another study, of T cells in Graves' hyperthyroidism and ophthalmopathy.

Here the sequenced sample was peripheral blood mononuclear cells (PBMCs), taken at new diagnosis, from a patient treated with antithyroid drugs. The receptors originated from a woman aged 25 to 45 with Graves disease.

This clonotype was observed at least ten times. The rearrangement uses TRBV11-2 and TRBJ2-1; 10 bases fit TRBD2. The germline V gene encodes CDR1 SGHAT and CDR2 FQNNGV. Unmatched junction bases numbered 8, after V lost 3 bases and J lost 6 bases. The CDR3 runs to 16 residues. CDR3 DNA sequence: TGTGCCAGCAGCTTTTTCAGCGGGAGGGTAAGCAATGAGCAGTTCTTC. This codes for CASSFFSGRVSNEQFF.

In this sample, this clonotype turned up many times. J is TRBJ2-7 and V is TRBV2; D not resolved. V lost 3 bases to trimming and J lost 4 bases, with 4 bases between them. The CDR3 runs to 11 residues. The V gene's germline CDR1 is SNHLY and CDR2 FYNNEI. This chain's CDR3 is CASSDGYEQYF. The CDR3 region has the DNA TGTGCCAGCAGTGACGGTTACGAGCAGTACTTC. The whole variable domain, remainder taken from reference TRBV2 and TRBJ2-7, is EPEVTQTPSHQVTQMGQEVILRCVPISNHLYFYWYRQILGQKVEFLVSFYNNEISEKSEIFDDQFSVERPDGSNFTLKIRSTKLEDSAMYFCASSDGYEQYFGPGTRLTVT.

Within the sample, this clonotype is large. The chain employs TRBV7-2 and TRBJ2-7; TRBD2 might be the D (6 bases). The CDR3 is 16 residues long. V lost 2 bases, J lost 2 bases, and 16 bases lay in between. The germline V gene has CDR1 SGHTA and CDR2 FQGNSA. The CDR3 loop reads CASSLNPPSVAYEQYF. CDR3 bases: TGTGCCAGCAGCTTAAATCCGCCTAGCGTGGCCTACGAGCAGTACTTC.

This clonotype was counted at least ten times. This chain joins TRBV14 and TRBJ2-1; no clear D gene. The CDR3 extends over 14 amino acids. V lost 6 bases to trimming and J lost 0 bases, with 9 bases between them. Germline V gene sequence: CDR1 SGHDN, CDR2 FVKESK. DNA of the CDR3: TGTGCCAGCAGTCCAACTTACTCCTACAATGAGCAGTTCTTC. The encoded protein is CASSPTYSYNEQFF.

About this clonotype itself: A single base separates this from a much larger clone, so it may be a read error. Without the conserved terminal phenylalanine or tryptophan, this CDR3 likely stems from a read error. The CDR3 bases are TGTGCCAGCAGCACCTACAAGGACAGGGGATCGGGCAATGAGCAGTTCGTC. Translated: CASSTYKDRGSGNEQFV. The V and J genes are TRBV11-2 and TRBJ2-1, with 9 nucleotides matching TRBD1. With 5 bases clipped from V and 6 bases from J, the junction kept 14 bases outside the gene matches. This CDR3 is built from 17 residues. CDR1 and CDR2 from the germline V gene are SGHAT and FQNNGV.

This clonotype was recorded at least ten times. The chain carries TRBV28 and TRBJ2-1; the match to TRBD1 covers 7 bases. This CDR3 is built from 17 residues. Germline lookup yields CDR1 MDHEN and CDR2 SYDVKM. The trim removed 4 bases at V and 1 base at J, leaving 10 bases unmatched. CDR3 amino acids: CASSSPDRAHSYNEQFF. CDR3 nucleotides: TGTGCCAGCAGTTCGCCCGACAGGGCACATTCCTACAATGAGCAGTTCTTC.

This clonotype appeared many times. The chain recombines TRBV7-7 with TRBJ2-1; a possible D gene is TRBD1 (6 bases). The J call is doubtful: the DNA matches TRBJ2-5 better. The CDR3 spans 15 residues. Germline V CDR1 and CDR2: SSHAT, FNYEAQ (reference sequence). The CDR3 spells CASSLTGQNRETQYF. The CDR3 coding sequence is TGTGCCAGCAGCCTCACTGGACAGAACCGAGAGACCCAGTACTTC.

This clonotype was seen at least ten times. This sequence joins TRBV4-1 and TRBJ2-7; tentatively, D is TRBD2 (6 bases). Germline-derived CDR1 and CDR2 are MGHRA and YSYEKL. V was cut by 2 bases and J by 3 bases, with 17 bases left in between. This CDR3 comprises 16 residues. The CDR3 spells CASSQQPGLDFYEQYF. DNA for the CDR3: TGCGCCAGCAGCCAACAACCGGGACTGGACTTCTACGAGCAGTACTTC.

This clonotype was seen ten or more times. This chain joins TRBV20-1 and TRBJ2-2, with 14 positions matching TRBD2. This CDR3 contains 17 residues. Unmatched junction bases numbered 1, after V lost 1 base and J lost 0 bases. Germline CDR1 and CDR2: DFQATT and SNEGSKA (reference sequence). CDR3 loop: CSARVGLAGANTGELFF. CDR3 DNA sequence: TGCAGTGCTAGAGTGGGACTAGCGGGGGCGAACACCGGGGAGCTGTTTTTT.

This clonotype has at least ten counts. The genes are TRBV12-3 or TRBV12-4 and TRBJ2-3; possible D gene TRBD1, 6 bases. V lost 7 bases and J 5 bases, leaving 19 bases between the germline ends. This CDR3 region has 15 residues. As DNA, the CDR3 is TGTGCCAGCAACCCCCGGGACACACGCCAAGATACGCAGTATTTT. It yields the protein CASNPRDTRQDTQYF.

This chain uses TRBV7-8 with TRBJ1-3; D not certain. Deletions cut 0 bases from V and 1 base from J, with 13 bases between. Germline CDR1 SGHVS, CDR2 FQNEAQ. This CDR3 is 17 amino acids long. The CDR3: CASSLAFTFYSGNTIYF. The CDR3, as DNA: TGTGCCAGCAGCTTAGCCTTCACCTTCTATTCTGGAAACACCATATATTTT.

The chain joins TRBV6-1 to TRBJ1-3; 7 bases fit TRBD1. Trimming at V came to 7 bases and at J to 11 bases, leaving 14 bases not matched to a gene. Germline V CDR1 and CDR2: MNHNS, SASEGT. The CDR3 sequence is 14 residues long. The CDR3 spells CASMTTGNMPPIYF. The CDR3 nucleotides are TGTGCCAGCATGACGACAGGGAATATGCCGCCCATATATTTT.

At least ten counts were recorded for this clonotype. The chain carries TRBV27 and TRBJ2-7; 8 bases map to TRBD2. The CDR3 is 13 amino acids. With 3 bases clipped from V and 3 bases from J, the junction kept 1 base outside the gene matches. The germline gives CDR1 MNHEY, CDR2 SMNVEV (reference sequence). The CDR3 is CASSFTSGYEQYF. The DNA of the CDR3 is TGTGCCAGCAGTTTTACTAGCGGCTACGAGCAGTACTTC.

In its sample, this clonotype was seen many times. The chain employs TRBV6-1 and TRBJ1-2, with D uncertain. Germline CDR1 and CDR2: MNHNS and SASEGT. V lost 2 bases to trimming and J lost 6 bases, with 10 bases between them. The CDR3 is 13 residues long. CDR3 sequence reads: CASSERRDDGYTF. CDR3 nucleotides: TGTGCCAGCAGTGAAAGGAGGGATGATGGCTACACCTTC.

This clonotype has only one observation. The V and J genes are TRBV12-3 or TRBV12-4 and TRBJ2-5, with D possibly being TRBD2 (6 bases). V lost 4 bases to trimming and J lost 0 bases, with 12 bases between them. The CDR3 has 15 residues. The CDR3 nucleotides read TGTGCCAGCAGTTCCACGACTAGTCACCAAGAGACCCAGTACTTC. It specifies CASSSTTSHQETQYF.

This clonotype appeared many times. The J gene is TRBJ2-5, the V gene TRBV29-1, with D uncertain. CDR1 is SQVTM, CDR2 ANQGSEA, per germline. The CDR3 totals 10 residues. The V and J ends lost 7 bases and 2 bases respectively, with 5 bases between them. The CDR3 sequence is CSAVQETQYF. The CDR3 region has the DNA TGCAGCGCGGTACAAGAGACCCAGTACTTC.

This clonotype was seen ten or more times. CDR3 coding DNA: TGCGCCAGCAGCTTACAAGGGACCTCCTACGAGCAGTACTTC. It yields the protein CASSLQGTSYEQYF. The chain is built from TRBV5-1 and TRBJ2-7; D may match TRBD1 or TRBD2 (5 bases each). V lost 2 bases and J 0 bases, leaving 9 bases between the germline ends. Germline V gene sequence: CDR1 SGHRS, CDR2 YFSETQ. This CDR3 has 14 residues. Full variable domain (rest looked up from reference TRBV5-1 and TRBJ2-7): KAGVTQTPRYLIKTRGQQVTLSCSPISGHRSVSWYQQTPGQGLQFLFEYFSETQRNKGNFPGRFSGRQFSNSRSEMNVSTLELGDSALYLCASSLQGTSYEQYFGPGTRLTVT.

CDR3 coding DNA: TGTGCCAGCAGCCTCGATCAGACAGCCCATGGCTACACCTTC. Residues: CASSLDQTAHGYTF. This chain connects TRBV5-4 to TRBJ1-2, with D tentatively TRBD1 (5 bases). This CDR3 has 14 residues. CDR1 and CDR2 from the germline V gene are SGHNT and YYREEE (reference sequence). V lost 4 bases and J lost 6, with 16 bases in between.

This clonotype was recorded many times. V and J are TRBV29-1 and TRBJ2-5; TRBD1 aligns across 7 bases. CDR1 and CDR2 from the germline V gene are SQVTM and ANQGSEA. The CDR3 runs to 16 residues. Trimming at V came to 4 bases and at J to 5 bases, leaving 16 bases not matched to a gene. The CDR3 DNA reads TGCAGCGTTGCACTCTGGACAGGACCAAGGTTGGAGACCCAGTACTTC. This gives the protein CSVALWTGPRLETQYF.

The gene calls are TRBV9 and TRBJ1-2, with 7 bases that match TRBD1. The germline V gene encodes CDR1 SGDLS and CDR2 YYNGEE. The V segment lost 5 bases and the J segment 8 bases; nucleotides outside the gene matches: 21. This CDR3 is built from 17 residues. CDR3 in DNA: TGTGCCAGCAGTGACGGACCGTGGGACAGTTCGGGTTTAGGCTACACCTTC. Translated: CASSDGPWDSSGLGYTF.

The sample holds many counts of this clonotype. The chain joins TRBV5-1 to TRBJ2-1, with 13 nucleotides matching TRBD2. CDR3 length: 15 amino acids. Germline V gene data show CDR1 as SGHRS and CDR2 as YFSETQ. V shed 3 bases, J shed 8 bases, and the junction held 5 bases outside the gene matches. CDR3 loop: CASSSGLAGVDEQFF. The CDR3 DNA reads TGCGCCAGCAGCTCCGGACTAGCGGGAGTCGATGAGCAGTTCTTC.

This clonotype was seen many times. The chain uses TRBV18 and TRBJ2-7; no reliable D call. V lost 2 bases, J lost 6 bases, and 14 bases lay in between. This CDR3 contains 14 residues. Germline V lookup: CDR1 KGHSH, CDR2 LQKENI. CDR3 residues: CASSPFSKGVEQYF. For the CDR3, the DNA is TGTGCCAGCTCACCATTCTCCAAGGGCGTCGAGCAGTACTTC.

This clonotype was counted between two and nine times. This chain uses TRBV7-2 with TRBJ1-5, with 7 bases aligning to TRBD1. Germline values: CDR1 SGHTA, CDR2 FQGNSA. Trimming removed 5 bases from V and 4 bases from J; junction bases left unmatched: 8. This CDR3 region has 15 residues. CDR3 nucleotide sequence: TGTGCCAGCAGCCCTTGGGACAGCTATAATCAGCCCCAGCATTTT. Residues: CASSPWDSYNQPQHF.

This clonotype was observed a few times. The chain uses TRBV7-9 and TRBJ1-1; no reliable D call. The V gene's germline CDR1 is SEHNR and CDR2 FQNEAQ (reference sequence). Trimming left V 1 base short and J 2 bases short, with 11 bases between. The CDR3 totals 15 residues. The CDR3, as DNA: TGTGCCAGCAGCTTAGGAGGGCACAGTAACACTGAAGCTTTCTTT. Protein: CASSLGGHSNTEAFF. The whole variable domain, remainder taken from reference TRBV7-9 and TRBJ1-1, is DTGVSQNPRHKITKRGQNVTFRCDPISEHNRLYWYRQTLGQGPEFLTYFQNEAQLEKSRLLSDRFSAERPKGSFSTLEIQRTEQGDSAMYLCASSLGGHSNTEAFFGQGTRLTVV.

Note on this clonotype: A much larger clone differs from this one at a single base, so this may be a read error. This sequence joins TRBV29-1 and TRBJ2-1, with a tentative D call TRBD2 (6 bases). This CDR3 is 13 amino acids long. Germline CDR1 is SQVTM and CDR2 is ANQGSEA. Between the trimmed V and J ends, which lost 7 bases and 5 bases, there was a span of 15 bases. CDR3 amino acids: CSAGDSSNNEQFF. The CDR3 bases are TGCAGCGCTGGGGACTCTTCAAACAATGAGCAGTTCTTC.

This clonotype showed up just a few times. V gene TRBV7-3 combines with J gene TRBJ1-1; D might be TRBD1 (6 bases). The V gene lost 1 base and the J gene lost 1 base, with 13 bases spanning the gap. The CDR3 has 16 residues. Germline V lookup: CDR1 SGHTA, CDR2 FQGTGA. This CDR3 is CASSLNPATGNTEAFF. In DNA form, the CDR3 reads TGTGCCAGCAGCTTAAACCCCGCGACAGGGAACACTGAAGCTTTCTTT.

This clonotype was found many times. The J gene is TRBJ1-1, the V gene TRBV20-1; no firm D call. The germline CDR1 and CDR2 sequences are DFQATT and SNEGSKA (reference sequence). V lost 0 bases, J lost 6 bases, and 14 bases lay in between. The CDR3 has 14 residues. CDR3 DNA sequence: TGCAGTGCTAGAGATCGTGCGGGGAAGGCTGAAGCTTTCTTT. Its protein is CSARDRAGKAEAFF.